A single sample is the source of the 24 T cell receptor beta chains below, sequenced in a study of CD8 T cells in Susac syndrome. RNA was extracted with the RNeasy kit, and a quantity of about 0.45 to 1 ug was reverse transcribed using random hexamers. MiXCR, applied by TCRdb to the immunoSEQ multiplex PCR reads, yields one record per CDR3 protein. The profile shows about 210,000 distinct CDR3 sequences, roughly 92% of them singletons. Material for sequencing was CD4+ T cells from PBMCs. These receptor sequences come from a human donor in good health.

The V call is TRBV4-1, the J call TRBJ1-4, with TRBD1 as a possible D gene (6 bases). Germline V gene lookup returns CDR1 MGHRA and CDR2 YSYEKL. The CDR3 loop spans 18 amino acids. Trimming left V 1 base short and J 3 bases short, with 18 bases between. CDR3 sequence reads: CASSQVVTGKGSNEKLFF. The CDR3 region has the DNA TGCGCCAGCAGCCAAGTCGTTACAGGGAAGGGATCTAATGAAAAACTGTTTTTT.

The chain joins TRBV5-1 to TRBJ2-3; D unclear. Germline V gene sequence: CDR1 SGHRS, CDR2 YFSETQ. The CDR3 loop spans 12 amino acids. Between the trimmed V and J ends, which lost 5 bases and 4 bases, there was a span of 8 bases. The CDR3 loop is CASSHNADTQYF. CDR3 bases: TGCGCCAGCAGTCATAACGCAGATACGCAGTATTTT.

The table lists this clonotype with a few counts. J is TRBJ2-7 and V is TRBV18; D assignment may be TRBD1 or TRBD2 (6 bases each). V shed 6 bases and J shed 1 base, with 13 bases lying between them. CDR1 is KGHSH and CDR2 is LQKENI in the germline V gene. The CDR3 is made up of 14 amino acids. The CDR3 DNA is TGTGCCAGCTCTACTGGAGGGACATCCTACGAGCAGTACGTC. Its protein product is CASSTGGTSYEQYV.

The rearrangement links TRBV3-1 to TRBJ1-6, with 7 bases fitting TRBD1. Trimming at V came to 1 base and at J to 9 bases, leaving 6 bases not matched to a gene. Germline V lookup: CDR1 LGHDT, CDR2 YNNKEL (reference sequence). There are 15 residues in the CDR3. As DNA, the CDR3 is TGTGCCAGCAGCCAAGTTACAGGGGCAACTTCACCCCTCCACTTT. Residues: CASSQVTGATSPLHF.

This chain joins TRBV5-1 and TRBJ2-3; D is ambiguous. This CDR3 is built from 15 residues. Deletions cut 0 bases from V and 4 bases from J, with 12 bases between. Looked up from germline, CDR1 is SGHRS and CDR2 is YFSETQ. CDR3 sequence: CASSLGGNKADTQYF. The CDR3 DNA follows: TGCGCCAGCAGCTTGGGCGGCAACAAGGCAGATACGCAGTATTTT.

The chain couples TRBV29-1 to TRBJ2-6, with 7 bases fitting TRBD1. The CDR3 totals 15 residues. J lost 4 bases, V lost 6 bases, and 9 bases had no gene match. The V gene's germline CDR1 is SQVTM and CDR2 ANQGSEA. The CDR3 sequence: CSVALGGAGANVLTF. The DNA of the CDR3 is TGCAGCGTCGCCCTAGGGGGCGCGGGGGCCAACGTCCTGACTTTC.

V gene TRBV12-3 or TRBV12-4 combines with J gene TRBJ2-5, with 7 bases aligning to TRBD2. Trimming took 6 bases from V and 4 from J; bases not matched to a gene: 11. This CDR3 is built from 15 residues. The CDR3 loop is CASSPWRGNTETQYF. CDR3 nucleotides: TGTGCCAGCAGCCCTTGGCGGGGGAACACAGAGACCCAGTACTTC.

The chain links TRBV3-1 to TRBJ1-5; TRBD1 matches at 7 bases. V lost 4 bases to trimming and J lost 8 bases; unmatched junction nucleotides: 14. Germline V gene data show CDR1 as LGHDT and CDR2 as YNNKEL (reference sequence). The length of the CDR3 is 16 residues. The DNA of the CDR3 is TGTGCCAGCAGCCCGAATTTCGGAGGGGGCACGGAGCCCCAGCATTTT. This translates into CASSPNFGGGTEPQHF.

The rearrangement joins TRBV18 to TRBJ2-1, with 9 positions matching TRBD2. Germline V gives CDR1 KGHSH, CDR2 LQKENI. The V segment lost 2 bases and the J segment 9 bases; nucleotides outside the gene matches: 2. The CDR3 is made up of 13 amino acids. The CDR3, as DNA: TGTGCCAGCTCACCAGGGACTAGCATTGAGCAGTTCTTC. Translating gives CASSPGTSIEQFF.

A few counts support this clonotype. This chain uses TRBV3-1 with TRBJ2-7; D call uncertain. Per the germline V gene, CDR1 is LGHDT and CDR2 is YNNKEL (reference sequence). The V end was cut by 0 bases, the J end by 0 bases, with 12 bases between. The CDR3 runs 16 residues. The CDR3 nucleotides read TGTGCCAGCAGCCAAGATTCGGCTATAAGCTCCTACGAGCAGTACTTC. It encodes CASSQDSAISSYEQYF.

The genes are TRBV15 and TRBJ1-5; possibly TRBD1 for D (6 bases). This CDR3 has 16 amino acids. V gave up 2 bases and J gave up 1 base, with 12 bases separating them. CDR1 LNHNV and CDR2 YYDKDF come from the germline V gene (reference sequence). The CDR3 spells CATSRKGVGSNQPQHF. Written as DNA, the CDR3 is TGTGCCACCAGCAGAAAGGGGGTCGGGAGCAATCAGCCCCAGCATTTT.

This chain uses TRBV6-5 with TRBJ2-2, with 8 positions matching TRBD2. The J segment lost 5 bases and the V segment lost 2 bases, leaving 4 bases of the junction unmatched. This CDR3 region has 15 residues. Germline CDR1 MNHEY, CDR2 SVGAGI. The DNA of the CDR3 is TGTGCCAGCAGTTACCGCGGGGGGAAAACCGGGGAGCTGTTTTTT. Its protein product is CASSYRGGKTGELFF.

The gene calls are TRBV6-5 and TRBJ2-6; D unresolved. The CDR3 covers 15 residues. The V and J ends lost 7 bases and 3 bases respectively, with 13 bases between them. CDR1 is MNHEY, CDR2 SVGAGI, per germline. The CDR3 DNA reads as TGTGCCAGCAAGAGGAGCAGAAGTGGGGCCAACGTCCTGACTTTC. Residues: CASKRSRSGANVLTF.

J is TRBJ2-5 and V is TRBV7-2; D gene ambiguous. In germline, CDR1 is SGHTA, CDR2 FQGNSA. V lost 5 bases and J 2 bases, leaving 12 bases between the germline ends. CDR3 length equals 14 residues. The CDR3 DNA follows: TGTGCCAGCAGCGCACATTGGGTACAAGAGACCCAGTACTTC. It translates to CASSAHWVQETQYF.

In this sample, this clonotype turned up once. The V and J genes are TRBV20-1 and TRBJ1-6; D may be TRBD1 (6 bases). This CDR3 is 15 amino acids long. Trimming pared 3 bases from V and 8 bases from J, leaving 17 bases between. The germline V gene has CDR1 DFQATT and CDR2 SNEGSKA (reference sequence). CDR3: CSARKGVTNDSPLHF. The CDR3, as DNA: TGCAGTGCTAGGAAGGGGGTTACTAATGATTCACCCCTCCACTTT.

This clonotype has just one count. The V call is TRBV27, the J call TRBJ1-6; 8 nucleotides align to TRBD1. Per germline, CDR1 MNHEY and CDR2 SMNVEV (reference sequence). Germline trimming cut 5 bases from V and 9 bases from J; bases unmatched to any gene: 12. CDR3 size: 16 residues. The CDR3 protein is CASSRTGRGGGSPLHF. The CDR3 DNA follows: TGTGCCAGCAGTCGGACAGGGAGAGGGGGGGGTTCACCCCTCCACTTT.

The CDR3 reads CAPGTGNTGELFF. For the CDR3, the DNA is TGTGCCCCCGGGACCGGGAACACCGGGGAGCTGTTTTTT. The V gene is TRBV7-9, the J gene TRBJ2-2, with D possibly being TRBD1 or TRBD2 (5 bases each). This CDR3 comprises 13 residues. Germline V gives CDR1 SEHNR, CDR2 FQNEAQ (reference sequence). V gave up 11 bases and J gave up 1 base, with 11 bases separating them.

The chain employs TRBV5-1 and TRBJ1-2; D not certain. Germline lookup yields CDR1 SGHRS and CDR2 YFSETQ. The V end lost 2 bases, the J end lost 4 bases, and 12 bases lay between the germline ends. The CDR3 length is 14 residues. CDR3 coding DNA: TGCGCCAGCAGCTTAGGCAGCAAGACCTATGGCTACACCTTC. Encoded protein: CASSLGSKTYGYTF.

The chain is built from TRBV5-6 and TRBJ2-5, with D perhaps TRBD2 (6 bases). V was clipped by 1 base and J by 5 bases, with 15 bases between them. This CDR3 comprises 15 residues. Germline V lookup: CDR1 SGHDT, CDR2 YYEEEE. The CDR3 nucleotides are TGTGCCAGCAGCTTGTCCGGGACTTCCTCGGAGACCCAGTACTTC. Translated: CASSLSGTSSETQYF.

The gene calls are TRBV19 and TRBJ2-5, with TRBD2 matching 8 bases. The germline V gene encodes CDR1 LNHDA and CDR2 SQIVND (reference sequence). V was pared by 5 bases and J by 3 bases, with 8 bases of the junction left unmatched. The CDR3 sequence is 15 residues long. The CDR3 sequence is CASSDPAGAEETQYF. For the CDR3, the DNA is TGTGCCAGTAGTGACCCAGCGGGGGCCGAAGAGACCCAGTACTTC.

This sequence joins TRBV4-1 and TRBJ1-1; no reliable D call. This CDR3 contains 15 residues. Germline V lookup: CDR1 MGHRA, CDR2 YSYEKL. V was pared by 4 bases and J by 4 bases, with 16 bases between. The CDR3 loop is CASSRGESWGTEAFF. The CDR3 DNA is TGCGCCAGCAGCCGCGGAGAGTCTTGGGGCACTGAAGCTTTCTTT.

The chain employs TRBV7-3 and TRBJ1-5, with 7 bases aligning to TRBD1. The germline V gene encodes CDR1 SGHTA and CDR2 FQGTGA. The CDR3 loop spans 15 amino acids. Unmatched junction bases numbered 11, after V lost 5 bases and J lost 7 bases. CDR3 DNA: TGTGCCAGCAGCCCCCCAGGGGGAGTTGGGCAGCCCCAGCATTTT. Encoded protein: CASSPPGGVGQPQHF.

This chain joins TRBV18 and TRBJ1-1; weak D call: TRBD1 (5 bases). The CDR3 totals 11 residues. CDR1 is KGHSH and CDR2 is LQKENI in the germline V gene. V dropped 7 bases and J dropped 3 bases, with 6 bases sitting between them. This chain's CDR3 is CASFRDTEAFF. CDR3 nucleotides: TGTGCCAGCTTCAGGGACACTGAAGCTTTCTTT.

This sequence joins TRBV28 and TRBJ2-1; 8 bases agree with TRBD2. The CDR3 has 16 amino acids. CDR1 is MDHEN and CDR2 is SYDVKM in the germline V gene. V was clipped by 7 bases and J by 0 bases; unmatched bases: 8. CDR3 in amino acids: CASNLARGDSYNEQFF. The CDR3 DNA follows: TGTGCCAGCAACTTGGCGCGGGGGGACTCCTACAATGAGCAGTTCTTC.